Each of the 8 T cell receptor beta chains below was sequenced from the same sample in a study of T cell changes during pregnancy in multiple sclerosis (dated by TCRdb to the late 2010s). Libraries were built with the immunoSEQ multiplex PCR assay. TCRdb retrieved this table from immuneACCESS and kept in-frame rearrangements only. Not all clones are present; in checked studies, unresolved V genes account for under half, and no reason is known for the remainder. This sample lists about 42,000 clones; roughly nine tenths were detected once. Over 0.85% of the sample is held by the ten biggest clonotypes. The source material was CD4+ T cells from peripheral blood mononuclear cells, sampled after pregnancy. The source is a female donor with multiple sclerosis, enrolled in a pregnancy study.

The gene calls are TRBV5-1 and TRBJ1-1; a weak D match, TRBD1 (6 bases). Germline CDR1 is SGHRS and CDR2 is YFSETQ. This CDR3 has 13 amino acids. The ends were cut back, 4 bases at V and 4 bases at J, with 11 bases in the middle. The CDR3 DNA reads as TGCGCCAGCAGCCAAGGGGGTCCCACTGAAGCTTTCTTT. Translation gives CASSQGGPTEAFF.

The CDR3 sequence: CATTSSGGFYEQYF. CDR3 DNA: TGTGCCACCACGTCTAGCGGGGGGTTCTACGAGCAGTACTTC. The chain joins TRBV7-9 to TRBJ2-7, with 11 bases that match TRBD2. Germline V gene lookup returns CDR1 SEHNR and CDR2 FQNEAQ (reference sequence). The trim removed 10 bases at V and 3 bases at J, leaving 8 bases unmatched. The CDR3 covers 14 residues.

J is TRBJ1-2 and V is TRBV5-5; the D gene is possibly TRBD1 (5 bases). The CDR3 loop spans 13 amino acids. Germline assignment: CDR1 SGHKS and CDR2 YYEKEE (reference sequence). V lost 1 base and J 8 bases, leaving 12 bases between the germline ends. CDR3 amino acids: CASSLIQGGGYTF. In DNA, the CDR3 is TGTGCCAGCAGCTTGATTCAGGGAGGGGGCTACACCTTC.

The gene calls are TRBV7-2 and TRBJ2-2; 10 bases fit TRBD1. V shed 1 base, J shed 4 bases, and the junction held 3 bases outside the gene matches. CDR1 is SGHTA, CDR2 FQGNSA, per germline. CDR3 size: 16 residues. CDR3 DNA sequence: TGTGCCAGCAGCTTAGACTGGGACAGGGGCACCGGGGAGCTGTTTTTT. The encoded protein is CASSLDWDRGTGELFF.

This clone was seen once. The V gene is TRBV5-1, the J gene TRBJ2-6; 8 bases are a match to TRBD1. The CDR3 has 16 amino acids. Germline V gene sequence: CDR1 SGHRS, CDR2 YFSETQ. J lost 5 bases, V lost 5 bases, and 9 bases had no gene match. DNA for the CDR3: TGCGCCAGCAGATCCGGACAGGGTTTAAGGGCCAACGTCCTGACTTTC. This sequence encodes CASRSGQGLRANVLTF.

V and J are TRBV5-4 and TRBJ1-6; tentatively, D is TRBD1 (5 bases). The germline V gene encodes CDR1 SGHNT and CDR2 YYREEE (reference sequence). Trimming removed 5 bases from V and 7 bases from J, with 16 bases in between. The CDR3 length is 15 residues. The CDR3 nucleotides are TGTGCCAGCAGTTCTACCGGGGGTCGAAATTCACCCCTCCACTTT. It translates to CASSSTGGRNSPLHF.

This chain joins TRBV5-4 and TRBJ2-2; D gene unclear. This CDR3 contains 15 residues. CDR1 and CDR2 (germline): SGHNT, YYREEE (reference sequence). The ends were cut back, 2 bases at V and 1 base at J, with 9 bases in the middle. This chain's CDR3 is CASSLQQRNTGELFF. For the CDR3, the DNA is TGTGCCAGCAGCTTACAACAGAGGAACACCGGGGAGCTGTTTTTT.

The V and J genes are TRBV11-2 and TRBJ2-5, with a possible D match to TRBD2 (7 bases). The CDR3 has 15 residues. Germline V gene sequence: CDR1 SGHAT, CDR2 FQNNGV. The germline V and J ends were trimmed by 0 bases and 5 bases, with 13 bases remaining between them. This CDR3 reads CASSLDGGGGETQYF. The CDR3 DNA is TGTGCCAGCAGCTTAGATGGAGGGGGGGGTGAGACCCAGTACTTC.